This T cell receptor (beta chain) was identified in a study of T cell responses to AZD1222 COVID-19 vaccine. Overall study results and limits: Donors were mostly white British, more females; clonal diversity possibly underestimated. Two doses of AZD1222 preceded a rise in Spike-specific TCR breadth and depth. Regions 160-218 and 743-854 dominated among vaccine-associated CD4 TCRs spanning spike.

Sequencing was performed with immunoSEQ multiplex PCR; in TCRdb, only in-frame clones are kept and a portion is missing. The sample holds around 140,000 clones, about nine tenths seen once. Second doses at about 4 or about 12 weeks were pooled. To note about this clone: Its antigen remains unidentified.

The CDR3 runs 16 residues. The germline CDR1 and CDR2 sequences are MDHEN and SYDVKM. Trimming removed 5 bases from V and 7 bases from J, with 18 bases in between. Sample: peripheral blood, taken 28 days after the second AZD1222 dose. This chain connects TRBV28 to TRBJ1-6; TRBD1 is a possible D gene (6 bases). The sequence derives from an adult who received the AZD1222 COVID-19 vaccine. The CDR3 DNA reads TGTGCCAGCAGTCAAGGGTGGGGGGCGGAAAATTCACCCCTCCACTTT. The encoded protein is CASSQGWGAENSPLHF.